Shown below are 30 T cell receptor beta chains from a single sample sequenced in a study of Tregs in tolerant kidney transplant recipients. Sequencing used immunoSEQ multiplex PCR; TCRdb keeps in-frame clones, though not all of them. The top ten hold 3.8% of the sample, which has around 61,000 clones, more than 70% seen once. Related graft donors supplied nonmyeloablative bone marrow transplants, and mixed chimerism was transient. The sequencing here drew on CD4+ T cells from blood (PBMCs), taken 6 months after the transplant. The receptors were sampled from a human patient who received a combined kidney and bone marrow transplant. Some T cells may be graft donor cells.

The chain uses TRBV4-2 and TRBJ2-1; perhaps TRBD2 as D (6 bases). The V end lost 0 bases, the J end lost 3 bases, and 12 bases lay between the germline ends. This CDR3 is built from 16 residues. The V gene's germline CDR1 is LGHNA and CDR2 YNFKEQ. CDR3 sequence (DNA): TGTGCCAGCAGCCAAGACGACGGGAGAATCTACAATGAGCAGTTCTTC. It encodes CASSQDDGRIYNEQFF.

This clone was seen a few times. The chain couples TRBV28 to TRBJ1-1, with D tentatively TRBD1 (6 bases). V was pared by 7 bases and J by 4 bases, with 13 bases between. There are 13 residues in the CDR3. Germline CDR1 and CDR2: MDHEN and SYDVKM. CDR3 DNA: TGTGCCAGCAAAAGGACAGTACCCACTGAAGCTTTCTTT. Its protein is CASKRTVPTEAFF.

CDR3 amino acids: CASFPTGQGAQYF. CDR3 nucleotides: TGTGCCAGCTTCCCCACCGGACAGGGAGCGCAGTACTTC. This chain connects TRBV7-9 to TRBJ2-7; 8 nucleotides align to TRBD1. This CDR3 spans 13 amino acids. Trimming at V came to 8 bases and at J to 9 bases, leaving 12 bases not matched to a gene. Germline assignment: CDR1 SEHNR and CDR2 FQNEAQ (reference sequence).

The chain links TRBV2 to TRBJ2-7; a weak D match, TRBD1 (5 bases). CDR1 SNHLY and CDR2 FYNNEI come from the germline V gene. The V and J ends lost 6 bases and 3 bases respectively, with 15 bases between them. This CDR3 comprises 14 residues. The CDR3 nucleotides are TGTGCCAGCAGCGATATCAGACAGTTCTACGAGCAGTACTTC. It translates to CASSDIRQFYEQYF.

This clone was picked up one time. The chain has TRBV19 and TRBJ1-2, with no clear D. Germline values: CDR1 LNHDA, CDR2 SQIVND (reference sequence). V shed 10 bases and J shed 2 bases, with 11 bases lying between them. There are 12 residues in the CDR3. CDR3 nucleotides: TGTGCCATAACAGACCGAAACTATGGCTACACCTTC. It yields the protein CAITDRNYGYTF.

This clone was recorded only once. Compared with germline, one end of the junction differs, possibly owing to a read error. Within the sample, other DNA sequences also encode this same CDR3. The chain couples TRBV28 to TRBJ1-6; D is undetermined. Per germline, CDR1 MDHEN and CDR2 SYDVKM. The CDR3 sequence is 15 residues long. Written as DNA, the CDR3 is TGTGCCAGCATCTTTAGCCACGTAGATAATTCCCCCCTCCACTTT. As protein: CASIFSHVDNSPLHF.

Here the CDR3 reads CASSFARQGAPNYGYTF. CDR3 coding DNA: TGTGCCAGCAGCTTTGCCCGGCAGGGGGCGCCGAACTATGGCTACACCTTC. The chain carries TRBV7-9 and TRBJ1-2, with TRBD1 identical over 8 bases. Unmatched junction bases numbered 11, after V lost 3 bases and J lost 2 bases. Germline V lookup: CDR1 SEHNR, CDR2 FQNEAQ (reference sequence). The CDR3 runs 17 residues.

J is TRBJ1-2 and V is TRBV19; TRBD1 aligns across 8 bases. The CDR3 totals 12 residues. Trimming at V came to 8 bases and at J to 4 bases, leaving 3 bases not matched to a gene. Per the germline V gene, CDR1 is LNHDA and CDR2 is SQIVND (reference sequence). The CDR3 spells CASSQGVYGYTF. The CDR3 bases are TGTGCCAGTTCACAGGGGGTCTATGGCTACACCTTC.

The chain has TRBV15 and TRBJ2-2; unclear D gene. From germline, CDR1 is LNHNV and CDR2 YYDKDF (reference sequence). The germline V and J ends were trimmed by 0 bases and 6 bases, with 17 bases remaining between them. There are 17 residues in the CDR3. As DNA, the CDR3 is TGTGCCACCAGCAGAGATCTGGGCCCGAACGTCGCCGGGGAGCTGTTTTTT. As protein: CATSRDLGPNVAGELFF.

This chain uses TRBV7-9 with TRBJ2-3; 11 nucleotides match TRBD1. The CDR3 covers 15 residues. Per germline, CDR1 SEHNR and CDR2 FQNEAQ (reference sequence). Trimming cost V 6 bases and J 5 bases; bases outside gene matches: 7. CDR3 protein: CASRPGQGAVDTQYF. CDR3 in DNA: TGTGCCAGCAGACCAGGACAGGGGGCTGTAGATACGCAGTATTTT.

This chain joins TRBV7-6 and TRBJ2-7; 7 nucleotides align to TRBD1. The trim removed 4 bases at V and 2 bases at J, leaving 14 bases unmatched. The germline V gene encodes CDR1 SGHVS and CDR2 FNYEAQ. The CDR3 extends over 17 amino acids. The CDR3 DNA sequence: TGTGCCAGCAGCTCTCGAGCCGGGACAGCTTCCGCCTACGAGCAGTACTTC. Protein: CASSSRAGTASAYEQYF.

The chain links TRBV4-1 to TRBJ1-2; a possible D gene is TRBD1 (6 bases). Trimming pared 2 bases from V and 3 bases from J, leaving 10 bases between. This CDR3 is built from 14 residues. Germline V gene sequence: CDR1 MGHRA, CDR2 YSYEKL. Here the CDR3 reads CASSQNPGDYGYTF. As DNA, the CDR3 is TGCGCCAGCAGCCAAAATCCAGGGGACTATGGCTACACCTTC.

The chain links TRBV7-2 to TRBJ2-1; TRBD2 matches 11 bases. Trimming took 8 bases from V and 8 from J; bases not matched to a gene: 8. The CDR3 is 14 amino acids. The germline V gene has CDR1 SGHTA and CDR2 FQGNSA. The CDR3 protein is CASLIAGGPYEQFF. In nucleotides, the CDR3 is TGTGCCAGCCTAATAGCGGGAGGGCCTTATGAGCAGTTCTTC.

The rearrangement links TRBV9 to TRBJ2-2, with D possibly TRBD1 on 5 matching bases. V gave up 5 bases and J gave up 0 bases, with 11 bases separating them. The CDR3 is made up of 15 amino acids. CDR1 is SGDLS and CDR2 is YYNGEE in the germline V gene. CDR3 coding DNA: TGTGCCAGCAGACCAGGACAAACGAACACCGGGGAGCTGTTTTTT. Translated: CASRPGQTNTGELFF. The full variable domain, with the rest looked up from reference TRBV9 and TRBJ2-2, is DSGVTQTPKHLITATGQRVTLRCSPRSGDLSVYWYQQSLDQGLQFLIQYYNGEERAKGNILERFSAQQFPDLHSELNLSSLELGDSALYFCASRPGQTNTGELFFGEGSRLTVL.

The rearrangement uses TRBV5-1 and TRBJ2-5, with D perhaps matching TRBD2 (5 bases). The CDR3 runs to 15 residues. The V gene's germline CDR1 is SGHRS and CDR2 YFSETQ. V was pared by 0 bases and J by 3 bases, with 12 bases between. CDR3: CASSLGVGLEETQYF. DNA for the CDR3: TGCGCCAGCAGCTTGGGCGTAGGACTGGAAGAGACCCAGTACTTC.

This sequence joins TRBV5-4 and TRBJ2-1, with a tentative D call TRBD1 (6 bases). Per the germline V gene, CDR1 is SGHNT and CDR2 is YYREEE (reference sequence). CDR3 size: 16 residues. V lost 0 bases, J lost 2 bases, and 12 bases lay in between. CDR3: CASSLVVGAPYNEQFF. CDR3 in DNA: TGTGCCAGCAGCTTGGTGGTGGGGGCCCCCTACAATGAGCAGTTCTTC.

About this clone: Since no conserved phenylalanine or tryptophan closes the CDR3, a read error is the likely cause. This chain links TRBV6-1 with TRBJ2-7; 11 bases fit TRBD1. The trim removed 4 bases at V and 3 bases at J, leaving 5 bases unmatched. Looked up from germline, CDR1 is MNHNS and CDR2 is SASEGT. The CDR3 contains 15 residues. This chain's CDR3 is CASSVTGQGVYEQYL. CDR3 DNA: TGTGCCAGCAGTGTTACGGGACAGGGGGTCTACGAGCAGTACCTC.

The rearrangement joins TRBV4-2 to TRBJ2-5, with D maybe TRBD2 (6 bases). V lost 4 bases and J lost 3, with 12 bases in between. CDR1 and CDR2 (germline): LGHNA, YNFKEQ. This CDR3 is 14 amino acids long. The CDR3, as DNA: TGTGCCAGCAGCCCCTCCCCTAGCGAAGAGACCCAGTACTTC. This sequence encodes CASSPSPSEETQYF.

J is TRBJ1-1 and V is TRBV7-9; D uncertain. Trimming removed 3 bases at V and 3 bases at J, with 11 bases between. The germline CDR1 and CDR2 sequences are SEHNR and FQNEAQ (reference sequence). This CDR3 is built from 14 residues. DNA of the CDR3: TGTGCCAGCAGCTTGGTAGCTGTGGACACTGAAGCTTTCTTT. Amino acids: CASSLVAVDTEAFF.

The chain recombines TRBV18 with TRBJ2-2; tentatively, D is TRBD2 (6 bases). This CDR3 comprises 19 residues. The germline gives CDR1 KGHSH, CDR2 LQKENI. The V gene lost 0 bases and the J gene lost 6 bases, with 23 bases spanning the gap. CDR3 in amino acids: CASSPPYVRVSGAAGELFF. In DNA, the CDR3 is TGTGCCAGCTCACCACCGTACGTGAGGGTATCGGGAGCGGCCGGGGAGCTGTTTTTT.

The sample holds one count of this clone. The chain employs TRBV5-1 and TRBJ2-3; 7 positions agree with TRBD1. The germline CDR1 and CDR2 sequences are SGHRS and YFSETQ. J lost 4 bases, V lost 1 base, and 3 bases had no gene match. This CDR3 has 14 residues. CDR3 region: CASSLRQGPDTQYF. DNA for the CDR3: TGCGCCAGCAGCTTGAGACAGGGCCCAGATACGCAGTATTTT.

The genes are TRBV5-4 and TRBJ1-1, with TRBD1 identical over 7 bases. Trimming removed 4 bases from V and 3 bases from J; junction bases left unmatched: 6. The CDR3 consists of 14 residues. Germline V lookup: CDR1 SGHNT, CDR2 YYREEE (reference sequence). The CDR3 spells CASSKGQAYTEAFF. In DNA form, the CDR3 reads TGTGCCAGCAGCAAAGGACAGGCTTACACTGAAGCTTTCTTT.

About this clone: The same CDR3 also results from other DNA sequences found in this sample. The chain has TRBV4-1 and TRBJ1-6; tentative D call: TRBD1 (5 bases). The CDR3 runs to 21 residues. CDR1 MGHRA and CDR2 YSYEKL come from the germline V gene. With 0 bases removed from V and 5 bases from J, the gap between germline ends came to 26 bases. This CDR3 is CASSQDRLWAREEGDNSPLHF. DNA for the CDR3: TGCGCCAGCAGCCAAGATCGGTTGTGGGCCAGGGAGGAAGGTGATAATTCACCCCTCCACTTT.

CDR3 region: CASSNRLAVPPSTDTQYF. The CDR3 nucleotides read TGTGCCAGCAGCAATCGACTAGCGGTGCCCCCTAGCACAGATACGCAGTATTTT. The rearrangement links TRBV9 to TRBJ2-3; TRBD2 matches 9 bases. Losses at the gene ends were 4 bases for V and 0 bases for J; bases not matched to a gene: 12. CDR1 and CDR2 from the germline V gene are SGDLS and YYNGEE. The CDR3 totals 18 residues.

V and J are TRBV5-1 and TRBJ2-3; tentative D call: TRBD2 (6 bases). This CDR3 region has 12 residues. Germline lookup yields CDR1 SGHRS and CDR2 YFSETQ. V was cut by 8 bases and J by 10 bases, with 17 bases left in between. CDR3 sequence reads: CASTNAPGAQYF. Written as DNA, the CDR3 is TGCGCCAGTACAAACGCCCCGGGGGCGCAGTATTTT.

This sequence joins TRBV13 and TRBJ2-3; 9 bases are a match to TRBD1. The germline CDR1 and CDR2 sequences are PRHDT and FYEKMQ (reference sequence). Unmatched junction bases numbered 4, after V lost 5 bases and J lost 4 bases. CDR3 length: 14 residues. The CDR3 DNA reads TGTGCCAGCAGCCCAGGGACAGGGCCAGATACGCAGTATTTT. This translates into CASSPGTGPDTQYF.

The rearrangement joins TRBV5-1 to TRBJ1-2, with a possible D match to TRBD1 (5 bases). The V gene lost 4 bases and the J gene lost 6 bases, with 16 bases spanning the gap. Per germline, CDR1 SGHRS and CDR2 YFSETQ. The CDR3 length is 14 residues. This chain's CDR3 is CASSADQGRDGYTF. The CDR3, as DNA: TGCGCCAGCAGCGCTGACCAGGGAAGGGATGGCTACACCTTC.

This clone was seen just once. The chain uses TRBV30 and TRBJ1-1; TRBD1 is a possible D gene (5 bases). V dropped 0 bases and J dropped 4 bases, with 12 bases sitting between them. CDR1 GTSNPN and CDR2 SVGIG come from the germline V gene (reference sequence). The CDR3 is 14 residues long. In nucleotides, the CDR3 is TGTGCCTGGAGTGTAGACAGATTCTCCACTGAAGCTTTCTTT. Translation gives CAWSVDRFSTEAFF.

CDR3 sequence reads: CASSPGLAGGPVYEQYF. The CDR3 DNA reads TGTGCCAGCAGCCCCGGACTAGCGGGAGGCCCGGTCTACGAGCAGTACTTC. V gene TRBV7-8 combines with J gene TRBJ2-7; 14 nucleotides align to TRBD2. The CDR3 sequence is 17 residues long. CDR1 is SGHVS, CDR2 FQNEAQ, per germline. The ends lost 5 bases at V and 3 bases at J; junction bases unmatched: 9.

V gene TRBV19 combines with J gene TRBJ2-7, with TRBD1 identical over 10 bases. CDR3 length: 17 amino acids. V gave up 3 bases and J gave up 7 bases; unmatched junction bases: 15. The germline V gene has CDR1 LNHDA and CDR2 SQIVND (reference sequence). The CDR3 protein is CASSILGDRGGAREQYF. In DNA form, the CDR3 reads TGTGCCAGTAGTATCCTCGGGGACAGGGGAGGTGCAAGGGAGCAGTACTTC.